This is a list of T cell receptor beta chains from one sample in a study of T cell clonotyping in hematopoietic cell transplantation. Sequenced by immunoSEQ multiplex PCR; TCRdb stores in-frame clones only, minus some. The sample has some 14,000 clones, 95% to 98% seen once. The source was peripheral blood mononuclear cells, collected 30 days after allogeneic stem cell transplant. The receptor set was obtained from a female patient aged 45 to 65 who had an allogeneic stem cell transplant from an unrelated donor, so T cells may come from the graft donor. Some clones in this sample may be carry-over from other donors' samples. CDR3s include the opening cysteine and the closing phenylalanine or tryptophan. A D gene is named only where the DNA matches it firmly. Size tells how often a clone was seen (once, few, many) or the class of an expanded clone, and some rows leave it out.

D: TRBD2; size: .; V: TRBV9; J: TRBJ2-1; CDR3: CASSVGSGGPLFF; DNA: TGTGCCAGCAGCGTAGGGAGCGGGGGGCCACTGTTCTTC
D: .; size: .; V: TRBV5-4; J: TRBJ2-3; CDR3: CASSPFVQPTTDTQYF; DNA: TGTGCCAGCAGCCCATTTGTCCAGCCTACCACAGATACGCAGTATTTT
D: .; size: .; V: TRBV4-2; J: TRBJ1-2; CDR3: CASSGQAAGGAYGYTF; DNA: TGTGCCAGCAGCGGCCAAGCGGCAGGAGGGGCCTATGGCTACACCTTC
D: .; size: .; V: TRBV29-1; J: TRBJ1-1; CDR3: CSVEDSFPGAFF; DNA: TGCAGCGTTGAAGACAGTTTCCCGGGAGCTTTCTTT
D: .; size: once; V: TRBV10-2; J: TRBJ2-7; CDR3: CASSVAATYEQYF; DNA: TGCGCCAGCAGTGTGGCAGCTACCTACGAGCAGTACTTC
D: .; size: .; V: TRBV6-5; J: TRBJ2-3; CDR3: CASSYSWSTDTQYF; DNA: TGTGCCAGCAGTTACAGCTGGAGCACAGATACGCAGTATTTT
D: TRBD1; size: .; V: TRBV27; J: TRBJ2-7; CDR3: CAIKQGTFGEQYF; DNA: TGTGCCATTAAACAGGGGACCTTTGGCGAGCAGTACTTC
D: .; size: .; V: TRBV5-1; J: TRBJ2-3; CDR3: CASSAGLPSTDTQYF; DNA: TGCGCCAGCAGCGCTGGACTACCTAGCACAGATACGCAGTATTTT
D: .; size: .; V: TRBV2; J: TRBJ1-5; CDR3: CASTREAGLQPQHF; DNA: TGTGCCAGCACTCGAGAGGCAGGTCTTCAGCCCCAGCATTTT
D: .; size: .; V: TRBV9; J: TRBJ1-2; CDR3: CASSGSRVSYGYTF; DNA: TGTGCCAGCAGCGGATCTCGGGTCTCCTATGGCTACACCTTC
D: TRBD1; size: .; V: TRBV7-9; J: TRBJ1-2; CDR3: CASSFWDRGLNYGYTF; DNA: TGTGCCAGCAGCTTCTGGGACAGGGGTCTTAACTATGGCTACACCTTC
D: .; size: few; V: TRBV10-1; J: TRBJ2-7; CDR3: CASRDDPSGEQYF; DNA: TGCGCCAGCCGGGACGACCCCTCGGGCGAGCAGTACTTC
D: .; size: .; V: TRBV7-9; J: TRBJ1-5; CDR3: CASSRSGGRYSNQPQHF; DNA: TGTGCCAGCAGCCGATCGGGGGGGCGGTACAGCAATCAGCCCCAGCATTTT
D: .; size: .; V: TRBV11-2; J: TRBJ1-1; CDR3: CASSLDRDTEAFF; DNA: TGTGCCAGCAGCTTAGATCGGGACACTGAAGCTTTCTTT
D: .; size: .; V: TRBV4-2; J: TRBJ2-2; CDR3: CASSQEGTQGITGELFF; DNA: TGTGCCAGCAGCCAAGAAGGGACCCAGGGGATCACCGGGGAGCTGTTTTTT
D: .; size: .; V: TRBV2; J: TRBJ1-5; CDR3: CASSEVGVSNQPQHF; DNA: TGTGCCAGCAGTGAAGTCGGGGTTAGCAATCAGCCCCAGCATTTT
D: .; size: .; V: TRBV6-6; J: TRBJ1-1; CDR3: CASTYGGSTEAFF; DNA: TGTGCCAGCACCTACGGAGGCAGCACTGAAGCTTTCTTT
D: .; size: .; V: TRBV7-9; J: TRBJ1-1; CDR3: CASSFGFEAFF; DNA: TGTGCCAGCAGCTTTGGGTTCGAAGCTTTCTTT
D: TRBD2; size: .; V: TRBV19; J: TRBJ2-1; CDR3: CASSQGLADYNEQFF; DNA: TGTGCCAGTAGTCAGGGACTAGCGGACTACAATGAGCAGTTCTTC
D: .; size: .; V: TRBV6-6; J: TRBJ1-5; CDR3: CASRPADRGPQHF; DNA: TGTGCCAGCAGACCAGCAGACCGCGGGCCCCAGCATTTT
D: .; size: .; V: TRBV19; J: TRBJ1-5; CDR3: CASSIGGAHQPQHF; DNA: TGTGCCAGTAGTATAGGAGGGGCTCATCAGCCCCAGCATTTT
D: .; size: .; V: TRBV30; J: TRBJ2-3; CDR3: CAWSLSPPDTQYF; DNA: TGTGCCTGGAGTCTATCTCCCCCAGATACGCAGTATTTT
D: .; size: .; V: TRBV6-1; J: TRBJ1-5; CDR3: CASELYSNQPQHF; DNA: TGTGCCAGCGAACTTTATAGCAATCAGCCCCAGCATTTT
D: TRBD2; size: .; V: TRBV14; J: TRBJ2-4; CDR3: CASSQDIGTRNIQYF; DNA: TGTGCCAGCAGCCAAGATATAGGGACTAGAAACATTCAGTACTTC
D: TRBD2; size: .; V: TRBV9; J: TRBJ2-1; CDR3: CASSALAGETNNEQFF; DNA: TGTGCCAGCAGCGCGTTAGCGGGAGAGACGAACAATGAGCAGTTCTTC
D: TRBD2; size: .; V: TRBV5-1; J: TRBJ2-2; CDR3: CASSSGLAGVGKTGELFF; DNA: TGCGCCAGCAGCTCGGGACTAGCGGGGGTTGGAAAGACCGGGGAGCTGTTTTTT
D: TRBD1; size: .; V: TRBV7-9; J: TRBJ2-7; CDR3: CASSPTDRGPHEQYF; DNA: TGTGCCAGCAGCCCGACGGACAGGGGTCCCCACGAGCAGTACTTC
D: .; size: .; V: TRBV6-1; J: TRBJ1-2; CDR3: CASTEGVGYTF; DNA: TGTGCCAGCACTGAGGGGGTTGGCTACACCTTC
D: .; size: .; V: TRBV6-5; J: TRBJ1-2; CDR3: CASSSLGQTYGYTF; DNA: TGTGCCAGCAGTTCCCTCGGACAGACCTATGGCTACACCTTC
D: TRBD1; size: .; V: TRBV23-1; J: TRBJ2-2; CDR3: CASSRPRMDRVNTGELFF; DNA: TGCGCCAGCAGTCGGCCAAGGATGGACAGGGTGAACACCGGGGAGCTGTTTTTT
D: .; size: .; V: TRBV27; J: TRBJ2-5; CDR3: CASSSGTQETQYF; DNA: TGTGCCAGCAGTTCAGGAACCCAAGAGACCCAGTACTTC
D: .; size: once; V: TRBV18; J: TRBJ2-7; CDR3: CASSPGYEQYF; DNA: TGTGCCAGCTCACCAGGGTACGAGCAGTACTTC
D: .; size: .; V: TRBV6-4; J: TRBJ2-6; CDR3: CASSEMNSGANVLTF; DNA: TGTGCCAGCAGTGAAATGAATTCGGGGGCCAACGTCCTGACTTTC
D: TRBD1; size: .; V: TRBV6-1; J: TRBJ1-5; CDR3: CASSEMTGQYSNQPQHF; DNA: TGTGCCAGCAGTGAAATGACAGGGCAGTATAGCAATCAGCCCCAGCATTTT
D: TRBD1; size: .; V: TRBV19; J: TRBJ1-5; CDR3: CATKTGTGYSNQPQHF; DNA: TGTGCCACCAAAACCGGGACAGGCTATAGCAATCAGCCCCAGCATTTT
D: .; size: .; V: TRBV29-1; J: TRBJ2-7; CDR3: CSTIQGLYEQYF; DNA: TGCAGCACAATTCAGGGGCTCTACGAGCAGTACTTC
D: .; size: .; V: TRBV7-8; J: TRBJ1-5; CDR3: CASSSLTTSLHQPQHF; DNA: TGTGCCAGCAGCTCATTAACGACGTCACTCCATCAGCCCCAGCATTTT
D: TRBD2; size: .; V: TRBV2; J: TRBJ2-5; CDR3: CASTGLLLQETQYF; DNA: TGTGCCAGCACGGGACTATTACTCCAAGAGACCCAGTACTTC
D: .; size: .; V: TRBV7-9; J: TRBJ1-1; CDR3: CASSLLVNTEAFF; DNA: TGTGCCAGCAGCTTACTAGTGAACACTGAAGCTTTCTTT
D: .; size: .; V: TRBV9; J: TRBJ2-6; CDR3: CASSPAGSGANVLTF; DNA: TGTGCCAGCAGCCCCGCTGGCTCTGGGGCCAACGTCCTGACTTTC
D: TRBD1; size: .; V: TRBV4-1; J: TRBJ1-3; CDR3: CASSQHPTGTGNTIYF; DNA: TGCGCCAGCAGCCAGCACCCGACAGGGACTGGAAACACCATATATTTT
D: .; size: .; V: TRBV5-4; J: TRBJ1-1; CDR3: CASSPYRVNTEAFF; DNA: TGTGCCAGCAGCCCCTACAGAGTGAACACTGAAGCTTTCTTT
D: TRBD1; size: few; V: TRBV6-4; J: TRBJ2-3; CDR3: CASSVGTGGTDTQYF; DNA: TGTGCCAGCAGTGTGGGGACAGGGGGCACAGATACGCAGTATTTT